Listed here are 25 T cell receptor beta chains from one sample, sequenced in a study of low-dose radiotherapy and immunotherapy resistance in tumors. Time point: after trial treatment. Indicated treatment: LDRT plus nivolumab, ipilimumab, low-dose cyclophosphamide and aspirin (RACIN trial). Alpha- and beta-chain coverage of first-strand cDNA came from TRAV- and TRBV-specific primers. TCRs were amplified for roughly 22 PCR cycles with a constant-region primer and V-primer adapter. TCRdb re-analysed the reads in MiXCR, keeping a single row per CDR3 protein. The sample has under 75,000 distinct CDR3 sequences, 20% to 25% seen once; the top ten hold around 6.5%. The sequences come from PBMCs, collected after low-dose radiotherapy plus immunotherapy. The receptors were sampled from a male donor with prostate cancer.

At least ten counts were recorded for this clonotype. The chain recombines TRBV3-1 with TRBJ2-7, with 8 nucleotides matching TRBD1. The V gene's germline CDR1 is LGHDT and CDR2 YNNKEL (reference sequence). There are 16 residues in the CDR3. J was trimmed by 5 bases and V by 4 bases; bases with no gene match: 13. In DNA, the CDR3 is TGTGCCAGCAGCCGACCAGCTGGGGCAGGGGGCAACGAGCAGTACTTC. It yields the protein CASSRPAGAGGNEQYF.

The sample holds many counts of this clonotype. The rearrangement uses TRBV11-3 and TRBJ2-7, with D possibly being TRBD2 (6 bases). The V and J ends lost 3 bases and 4 bases respectively, with 7 bases between them. The CDR3 runs to 12 residues. Germline loops: CDR1 SGHNT, CDR2 YENEEA. Here the CDR3 DNA reads TGTGCCAGCAGCTTCGGGGGTTACGAGCAGTACTTC. Translated: CASSFGGYEQYF.

J is TRBJ1-5 and V is TRBV28; D gene ambiguous. The germline V gene encodes CDR1 MDHEN and CDR2 SYDVKM. The germline V and J ends were trimmed by 3 bases and 3 bases, with 9 bases remaining between them. The CDR3 has 14 residues. CDR3 loop: CASSFRGNNQPQHF. The CDR3 DNA reads TGTGCCAGCAGTTTCCGGGGAAACAATCAGCCCCAGCATTTT.

The rearrangement links TRBV6-1 to TRBJ2-5; D perhaps matches TRBD2 (6 bases). CDR1 is MNHNS and CDR2 is SASEGT in the germline V gene. Trimming cost V 8 bases and J 1 base, with 14 bases left between them. The CDR3 length is 14 residues. The CDR3: CASQVGSPQETQYF. The CDR3 DNA follows: TGTGCCAGCCAGGTCGGGAGCCCCCAAGAGACCCAGTACTTC.

This clonotype has a count of ten or more. This chain links TRBV10-3 with TRBJ2-7, with 11 bases lining up with TRBD2. This CDR3 region has 15 residues. Germline lookup yields CDR1 ENHRY and CDR2 SYGVKD. The ends lost 8 bases at V and 4 bases at J; junction bases unmatched: 10. The CDR3, as DNA: TGTGCCATCCGTCAACTAGCGGGGGCGCATTACGAGCAGTACTTC. It encodes CAIRQLAGAHYEQYF.

The J gene is TRBJ1-1, the V gene TRBV5-1, with a weak D call TRBD1 (6 bases). Germline V gene sequence: CDR1 SGHRS, CDR2 YFSETQ. This CDR3 comprises 15 residues. Trimming cost V 4 bases and J 1 base, with 14 bases left between them. This CDR3 is CASSHGQIWNTEAFF. For the CDR3, the DNA is TGCGCCAGCAGCCATGGACAGATATGGAACACTGAAGCTTTCTTT.

Many counts were recorded for this clonotype. The chain is built from TRBV7-6 and TRBJ2-5; D gene ambiguous. The V gene's germline CDR1 is SGHVS and CDR2 FNYEAQ. The CDR3 loop spans 16 amino acids. Trimming took off 0 bases at V and 0 bases at J, with 11 bases between the two ends. The CDR3 DNA reads as TGTGCCAGCAGCTTAGCACCGACACCTTACCAAGAGACCCAGTACTTC. Its translation is CASSLAPTPYQETQYF.

This clonotype was counted many times. The CDR3 DNA reads as TGTGCCAGCTCAGCCGGGACAGGGGGCAGGGGCAATCAGCCCCAGCATTTT. Encoded protein: CASSAGTGGRGNQPQHF. This chain links TRBV5-6 with TRBJ1-5; TRBD1 agrees at 12 bases. The CDR3 has 17 residues. V lost 7 bases to trimming and J lost 2 bases; unmatched junction nucleotides: 10. Per germline, CDR1 SGHDT and CDR2 YYEEEE.

This clonotype showed up many times. The chain couples TRBV29-1 to TRBJ2-2; D may correspond to TRBD1 or TRBD2 (6 bases each). Germline V gene data show CDR1 as SQVTM and CDR2 as ANQGSEA. V dropped 7 bases and J dropped 5 bases, with 20 bases sitting between them. The CDR3 totals 15 residues. The CDR3 nucleotides are TGCAGCGCCTTTACAGGGCCCGGGAGTACCGGGGAGCTGTTTTTT. Encoded protein: CSAFTGPGSTGELFF.

This clonotype has at least ten counts. The limits of the CDR3 on the DNA are not certain, so only TCRdb's listed CDR3 is given. The chain carries TRBV23-1 and TRBJ2-2; TRBD1, as called in the table, went unchecked against the DNA. TRBV23-1 is an ORF for which the function is uncertain. The CDR3 extends over 14 residues, inclusive of both ends. The CDR3 here is CASSHRGPAGSCFF.

This clonotype showed up many times. The rearrangement links TRBV27 to TRBJ2-1; 13 nucleotides align to TRBD2. The CDR3 length is 18 residues. Germline trimming cut 5 bases from V and 4 bases from J; bases unmatched to any gene: 11. Per the germline V gene, CDR1 is MNHEY and CDR2 is SMNVEV (reference sequence). CDR3 bases: TGTGCCAGCAGTCACTCCGGGACTAGCGGGGTCCTTTACAATGAGCAGTTCTTC. Translated: CASSHSGTSGVLYNEQFF.

This clonotype was detected ten times or more. The V gene is TRBV2, the J gene TRBJ2-7; 7 bases align to TRBD1. With 6 bases clipped from V and 5 bases from J, the junction kept 4 bases outside the gene matches. The CDR3 runs 12 residues. CDR1 SNHLY and CDR2 FYNNEI come from the germline V gene. The CDR3 sequence is CASRLQGNEQYF. CDR3 DNA: TGTGCCAGCAGGTTACAGGGGAACGAGCAGTACTTC. Full variable domain (missing parts from reference TRBV2 and TRBJ2-7): EPEVTQTPSHQVTQMGQEVILRCVPISNHLYFYWYRQILGQKVEFLVSFYNNEISEKSEIFDDQFSVERPDGSNFTLKIRSTKLEDSAMYFCASRLQGNEQYFGPGTRLTVT.

The V call is TRBV28, the J call TRBJ2-3; 8 bases align to TRBD2. CDR3 size: 13 residues. V lost 5 bases to trimming and J lost 8 bases; unmatched junction nucleotides: 6. Looked up from germline, CDR1 is MDHEN and CDR2 is SYDVKM. CDR3 sequence (DNA): TGTGCCAGCAGTCCCCAGGCGGGAGGTACGCAGTATTTT. This translates into CASSPQAGGTQYF.

This clonotype came up many times. The rearrangement joins TRBV24-1 to TRBJ2-3; 12 nucleotides agree with TRBD1. Per germline, CDR1 KGHDR and CDR2 SFDVKD. The CDR3 is made up of 17 amino acids. J was trimmed by 3 bases and V by 4 bases; bases with no gene match: 7. This CDR3 reads CATSDSGQGAKTDTQYF. As DNA, the CDR3 is TGTGCCACCAGTGACTCGGGACAGGGGGCGAAAACAGATACGCAGTATTTT.

This clonotype was found a few times. V and J are TRBV10-3 and TRBJ1-2; D is ambiguous. The germline CDR1 and CDR2 sequences are ENHRY and SYGVKD. The germline V and J ends were trimmed by 0 bases and 0 bases, with 5 bases remaining between them. The CDR3 contains 14 residues. The CDR3 region has the DNA TGTGCCATCAGTGAGTCGTCGGCTAACTATGGCTACACCTTC. Amino acid sequence: CAISESSANYGYTF.

Remarks on this clonotype: A far larger clone is off by one base, so a read error is likely. The rearrangement joins TRBV10-3 to TRBJ2-7; 8 nucleotides line up with TRBD1. This CDR3 has 15 residues. The trim removed 2 bases at V and 7 bases at J, leaving 10 bases unmatched. CDR1 ENHRY and CDR2 SYGVKD come from the germline V gene. The CDR3 protein is CAISEQTGAGGEQYF. The CDR3 bases are TGTGCCATCAGTGAGCAGACAGGGGCAGGCGGTGAGCAGTACTTC.

This clonotype occurred many times. The J gene is TRBJ1-5, the V gene TRBV6-2 or TRBV6-3; D possibly corresponds to TRBD1 (6 bases). The CDR3 totals 13 residues. The germline V gene encodes CDR1 MNHEY and CDR2 SVGEGT. V lost 8 bases to trimming and J lost 4 bases, with 12 bases between them. CDR3 sequence: CASHFTGNQPQHF. The CDR3, as DNA: TGTGCCAGCCATTTCACAGGGAATCAGCCCCAGCATTTT.

In this sample, this clonotype turned up many times. The gene calls are TRBV5-1 and TRBJ1-1; D is unresolved. This CDR3 is 14 amino acids long. Germline values: CDR1 SGHRS, CDR2 YFSETQ. The ends were cut back, 1 base at V and 1 base at J, with 8 bases in the middle. CDR3 protein: CASSLPLGNTEAFF. CDR3 coding DNA: TGCGCCAGCAGCTTGCCGCTGGGGAACACTGAAGCTTTCTTT.

Comment on this clonotype: This likely traces to a read error, being one base from a far larger clone. V is TRBV5-3 and J is TRBJ2-5; the match to TRBD2 covers 10 bases. TRBV5-3 qualifies as an ORF whose function is uncertain. V was clipped by 8 bases and J by 11 bases; unmatched bases: 18. This CDR3 is 15 amino acids long. CDR3 in DNA: TGTGCCAGCAGTGTCGGAGCGGGAGGGCCCATTGAGCAGTACTTC. This translates into CASSVGAGGPIEQYF.

This clonotype has ten or more counts. The conserved closing phenylalanine or tryptophan is absent in this CDR3, likely reflecting a read error. The limits of the CDR3 on the DNA are not certain, so only TCRdb's listed CDR3 is given. The chain links TRBV7-9 to TRBJ2-5; the listed D gene, TRBD1, was not tested against the DNA. From germline, CDR1 is SEHNR and CDR2 FQNEAQ (reference sequence). Ends included, the CDR3 has 9 residues. The CDR3 loop reads CASSSQGAL.

A few counts support this clonotype. This chain connects TRBV2 to TRBJ2-5, with a tentative D call TRBD1 (6 bases). This CDR3 spans 13 amino acids. CDR1 SNHLY and CDR2 FYNNEI come from the germline V gene. V lost 3 bases to trimming and J lost 6 bases, with 11 bases between them. The CDR3 bases are TGTGCCAGCAGTGAGAGCAGGGGAAAGACCCAGTACTTC. Translation: CASSESRGKTQYF. The full variable domain, completed using reference TRBV2 and TRBJ2-5, is EPEVTQTPSHQVTQMGQEVILRCVPISNHLYFYWYRQILGQKVEFLVSFYNNEISEKSEIFDDQFSVERPDGSNFTLKIRSTKLEDSAMYFCASSESRGKTQYFGPGTRLLVL.

This clonotype was recorded at least ten times. The chain has TRBV5-6 and TRBJ2-3; D is unresolved. This CDR3 has 15 residues. Trimming removed 1 base at V and 4 bases at J, with 13 bases between. CDR1 is SGHDT, CDR2 YYEEEE, per germline. The CDR3 DNA reads TGTGCCAGCAGCTTGTTTAGCAACGCCCCAGATACGCAGTATTTT. It translates to CASSLFSNAPDTQYF.

In regard to this clonotype: A much larger clone differs from this one at a single base, so this may be a read error. The CDR3 coding sequence is TGCGCCAGCAGCACATCCGGGACAGGGGGTAGGAGCTCCTACGAGCAGTTCTTC. Residues: CASSTSGTGGRSSYEQFF. The chain is built from TRBV5-1 and TRBJ2-1; the match to TRBD1 covers 11 bases. The germline V gene encodes CDR1 SGHRS and CDR2 YFSETQ. This CDR3 has 18 amino acids. V trimming: 4 bases; J trimming: 10 bases; junction bases outside the gene matches: 19.

This clonotype has a count of ten or more. The chain carries TRBV7-2 and TRBJ2-7; D uncertain. Trimming took off 5 bases at V and 3 bases at J, with 11 bases between the two ends. The CDR3 totals 13 residues. CDR1 is SGHTA and CDR2 is FQGNSA in the germline V gene. In DNA, the CDR3 is TGTGCCAGCAGCAACAGTTGGAACTACGAGCAGTACTTC. It specifies CASSNSWNYEQYF.

This clonotype has a count of ten or more. The chain has TRBV28 and TRBJ2-6, with D possibly TRBD1 on 6 matching bases. Germline V gene sequence: CDR1 MDHEN, CDR2 SYDVKM. The CDR3 contains 17 residues. Trimming pared 5 bases from V and 0 bases from J, leaving 14 bases between. Here the CDR3 reads CASSPWGRGSGANVLTF. CDR3 bases: TGTGCCAGCAGTCCCTGGGGCAGGGGCTCTGGGGCCAACGTCCTGACTTTC.